The present T cell receptor beta chain was sequenced within a study of OX40 agonist ivuxolimab in advanced cancers. Study at large: Two cutaneous melanoma patients and one hepatocellular carcinoma patient, three in all, had partial responses. Broader study findings: Among T cells, CD8+ cells averaged more expanded clones than CD4+ cells. Both blood CD4+ and CD8+ T cells showed clonal growth by week 6 at 0.1 to 3.0 mg/kg.

This table comes from immunoSEQ multiplex PCR, and its TCRdb copy is limited to in-frame clones, with some not included. The sample lists approximately 60,000 clones, approximately 91% seen once, with over 8.5% in the top ten. The CDR3 totals 13 residues. Per germline, CDR1 SEHNR and CDR2 FQNEAQ (reference sequence). The ends were cut back, 3 bases at V and 2 bases at J, with 8 bases in the middle. Notes on this clone: Its antigen is unknown.

The rearrangement uses TRBV7-9 and TRBJ2-7; D gene ambiguous. This specimen was CD4+ or CD8+ T cells sorted from blood, taken in a trial of the OX40 agonist ivuxolimab. The origin of this receptor is an adult with an advanced solid tumor such as melanoma, head and neck, liver or kidney cancer. The DNA for the CDR3 is TGTGCCAGCAGCTTTGACCCCACCTACGAGCAGTACGTC. It is translated as CASSFDPTYEQYV.